This T cell receptor (beta chain) comes out of a study of early T cells in non-severe SARS-CoV-2 infection. The study, taken as a whole, reports: CD4 and private specificities were missed by VDJdb matching, which favored anti-spike CD8 responses.

Turning to this clonotype: Its antigen is unknown.

This CDR3 has 13 residues. J gave up 1 base and V 4 bases, and 3 bases lay outside the gene matches. CDR1 is DFQATT and CDR2 is SNEGSKA in the germline V gene (reference sequence). Researchers attached unique molecular identifiers to individual cDNA molecules. TCRdb recomputed calls from the 5' RACE reads with MiXCR, one row per CDR3 protein. Of tens of thousands of distinct CDR3 sequences listed, around an eighth were seen once; the top ten hold around 2.9%. The chain is built from TRBV20-1 and TRBJ1-1; TRBD1 matches at 7 bases. The material was whole blood, obtained at baseline. This receptor was identified in an adult who was a healthcare worker with PCR-confirmed SARS-CoV-2 infection or an uninfected control (not recorded which). This CDR3 reads CSATGTENTEAFF. CDR3 in DNA: TGCAGTGCTACCGGGACAGAGAACACTGAAGCTTTCTTT.